This TCR beta chain was identified in a study of blood T cells in healthy people across ages. Study findings and constraints: Because sorting was not performed, PBMCs prevented conclusive naive versus antigen-experienced comparison.

Together with a sample-barcoded 5' primer, a J-beta primer mix was included in a second PCR lasting about 6 to 11 cycles. TCRdb ran MiXCR on the 5' RACE reads and lists one entry per CDR3 protein. The sample holds approximately 290,000 distinct CDR3 sequences, 27% seen once. The study drew donors from healthy Caucasian individuals in Russia aged roughly 6 to 90. Worth noting for this clonotype: The antigen is undetermined.

The trim removed 5 bases at V and 7 bases at J, leaving 8 bases unmatched. Germline V gives CDR1 SGHRS, CDR2 YFSETQ. This CDR3 contains 15 residues. The specimen sequenced was blood. The sequence derives from a woman between 65 and 79 years old in good health. The rearrangement uses TRBV5-1 and TRBJ2-1, with 11 bases identical to TRBD2. The CDR3 here is CASRLAGGVRNEQFF. CDR3 in DNA: TGCGCCAGCAGGTTAGCGGGAGGGGTACGGAATGAGCAGTTCTTC.